This TCR beta chain was recorded in a study of blood T cell repertoires in COVID-19. Trimming left V 0 bases short and J 3 bases short, with 3 bases between. Germline V CDR1 and CDR2: SGHRS, YFSETQ. This CDR3 is built from 13 residues. Measured with immunoSEQ multiplex PCR; TCRdb has only the in-frame clones, and not every one. The sample has 150,000 or so clones; 60% to 80% are singletons. Material for sequencing was PBMCs or T cells enriched from blood (not recorded which). V usage is TRBV5-1 and J usage is TRBJ2-2; D is unclear. The TCR comes from a woman aged 45-65 years who had recovered from COVID-19. In DNA form, the CDR3 reads TGCGCCAGCAGCTTGGACTACACCGGGGAGCTGTTTTTT. It translates to CASSLDYTGELFF. Supplemented by reference TRBV5-1 and TRBJ2-2, the full variable domain reads KAGVTQTPRYLIKTRGQQVTLSCSPISGHRSVSWYQQTPGQGLQFLFEYFSETQRNKGNFPGRFSGRQFSNSRSEMNVSTLELGDSALYLCASSLDYTGELFFGEGSRLTVL.